Each of the 14 T cell receptor beta chains below was sequenced from the same sample in a study of shared clonotypes between healthy human individuals. Naive CD8 cells lacked CD45RO and underwent positive selection for CCR7, leaving out terminally differentiated effector memory CD45RA+ cells. TCRdb's table, derived via immunoSEQ multiplex PCR, lists solely in-frame clones and lacks some. The sample includes millions of clones, just under 95% seen only once; the top ten take more than 0.95%. The material sequenced was naive CD8+ T cells sorted from blood. The source is a man between 18 and 35 years old in good health.

The chain links TRBV21-1 to TRBJ2-7; the tabulated D call, TRBD2, remains unverified against the DNA. TRBV21-1 is reported as a pseudogene. This CDR3 spans 15 amino acids. CDR3 coding DNA: TGTGCCAGCAGCAAACTGCGGCCCCATACCTACGAGCAGTACTTC. Its translation is CASSKLRPHTYEQYF.

The chain is built from TRBV29-1 and TRBJ2-7; 10 nucleotides match TRBD1. J gave up 4 bases and V 2 bases, and 8 bases lay outside the gene matches. The CDR3 has 15 residues. Germline loops: CDR1 SQVTM, CDR2 ANQGSEA. The CDR3 coding sequence is TGCAGCGTTGAATTGTGGGACAGGGGAATTTACGAGCAGTACTTC. Encoded protein: CSVELWDRGIYEQYF.

Comments on this clone: Other DNA sequences in the same sample also yield this CDR3. The V call is TRBV7-9, the J call TRBJ1-1; the D is unclear. V was pared by 1 base and J by 2 bases, with 8 bases between. This CDR3 contains 14 residues. From germline, CDR1 is SEHNR and CDR2 FQNEAQ (reference sequence). The CDR3 region is CASSLGGVNTEAFF. As DNA, the CDR3 is TGTGCCAGCAGCTTAGGTGGGGTTAACACTGAAGCTTTCTTT.

The CDR3 spells CASSFGLAGTNEQFF. The DNA of the CDR3 is TGTGCCAGCAGTTTTGGACTAGCGGGGACCAATGAGCAGTTCTTC. The V gene is TRBV27, the J gene TRBJ2-1; TRBD2 aligns across 12 bases. The V segment lost 3 bases and the J segment 6 bases; nucleotides outside the gene matches: 3. In germline, CDR1 is MNHEY, CDR2 SMNVEV (reference sequence). The CDR3 consists of 15 residues.

This clone has only a few counts. This rearrangement joins TRBV19 to TRBJ1-5; 10 bases are a match to TRBD1. With V trimmed by 7 bases and J by 4 bases, 7 bases remained unmatched. The CDR3 is 15 residues long. Germline-derived CDR1 and CDR2 are LNHDA and SQIVND (reference sequence). The CDR3: CASTPTGGENQPQHF. The CDR3 bases are TGTGCCAGTACCCCGACAGGGGGCGAGAATCAGCCCCAGCATTTT.

Concerning this clone itself: The sample carries other DNA sequences with the same CDR3. The chain employs TRBV10-1 and TRBJ2-3, with 7 bases fitting TRBD1. Germline CDR1 and CDR2: WNHNN and SYGVQD (reference sequence). This CDR3 has 15 residues. V dropped 2 bases and J dropped 2; count of bases not matched to a gene: 4. The CDR3 sequence: CASSEGDSYTDTQYF. The CDR3 DNA is TGCGCCAGCAGTGAGGGGGACAGTTACACAGATACGCAGTATTTT.

The chain uses TRBV6-5 and TRBJ2-1, with a tentative D call TRBD1 (5 bases). Germline CDR1 is MNHEY and CDR2 is SVGAGI. V gave up 11 bases and J gave up 6 bases, with 14 bases separating them. The CDR3 runs to 12 residues. CDR3 in DNA: TGTGCCGCGCAGGGATCGGCCAATGAGCAGTTCTTC. Translated, it gives CAAQGSANEQFF.

The gene calls are TRBV19 and TRBJ2-1; D uncertain. V shed 2 bases and J shed 0 bases, with 8 bases lying between them. The germline V gene has CDR1 LNHDA and CDR2 SQIVND (reference sequence). The CDR3 covers 15 residues. The CDR3 spells CASSIRPISYNEQFF. CDR3 DNA: TGTGCCAGTAGTATAAGACCTATCTCCTACAATGAGCAGTTCTTC.

The rearrangement joins TRBV4-3 to TRBJ2-4, with a weak D call TRBD1 (6 bases). This CDR3 contains 17 residues. The germline V gene encodes CDR1 LGHNA and CDR2 YSLEER. V lost 0 bases and J lost 1, with 13 bases in between. The CDR3 region has the DNA TGCGCCAGCAGCCAAGAGGGGGCCGAGGGTGCCAAAAACATTCAGTACTTC. Protein: CASSQEGAEGAKNIQYF.

This chain connects TRBV19 to TRBJ2-2, with 7 bases lining up with TRBD1. CDR1 is LNHDA, CDR2 SQIVND, per germline (reference sequence). The CDR3 is 16 residues long. J was trimmed by 0 bases and V by 3 bases; bases with no gene match: 4. DNA for the CDR3: TGTGCCAGTAGTATGGATGGACAGGCGAACACCGGGGAGCTGTTTTTT. It translates to CASSMDGQANTGELFF.

The V call is TRBV5-1, the J call TRBJ1-1; TRBD1 matches 7 bases. CDR1 is SGHRS, CDR2 YFSETQ, per germline. CDR3 size: 15 residues. V was pared by 7 bases and J by 2 bases, with 11 bases of the junction left unmatched. CDR3 sequence reads: CASGLYRGPNTEAFF. CDR3 coding DNA: TGCGCCAGCGGACTGTACAGGGGCCCTAACACTGAAGCTTTCTTT. The whole variable domain, filled in from reference TRBV5-1 and TRBJ1-1, reads KAGVTQTPRYLIKTRGQQVTLSCSPISGHRSVSWYQQTPGQGLQFLFEYFSETQRNKGNFPGRFSGRQFSNSRSEMNVSTLELGDSALYLCASGLYRGPNTEAFFGQGTRLTVV.

This clone has more than one count but fewer than ten. This rearrangement joins TRBV7-9 to TRBJ1-1; no definite D call. Germline loops: CDR1 SEHNR, CDR2 FQNEAQ (reference sequence). CDR3 size: 12 residues. V lost 8 bases and J 5 bases, leaving 12 bases between the germline ends. The CDR3 sequence: CASVSGRTEAFF. The CDR3 region has the DNA TGTGCCAGCGTTTCGGGGAGGACTGAAGCTTTCTTT. Based on the CDR3 plus reference TRBV7-9 and TRBJ1-1, the full variable domain is DTGVSQNPRHKITKRGQNVTFRCDPISEHNRLYWYRQTLGQGPEFLTYFQNEAQLEKSRLLSDRFSAERPKGSFSTLEIQRTEQGDSAMYLCASVSGRTEAFFGQGTRLTVV.

The chain employs TRBV9 and TRBJ2-7, with 9 bases lining up with TRBD2. This CDR3 has 16 residues. CDR1 and CDR2 from the germline V gene are SGDLS and YYNGEE. V shed 4 bases and J 4 bases; nucleotides not matched to a gene: 12. CDR3 in amino acids: CASSSGGSGSIYEQYF. The CDR3 DNA reads as TGTGCCAGCAGCTCAGGGGGTAGCGGGAGTATATACGAGCAGTACTTC.

On this clone: Just one base apart from a much larger clone, this may be a read error. The same CDR3 can be traced to other DNA sequences in this sample. The rearrangement uses TRBV28 and TRBJ1-1; D gene unclear. The V and J ends lost 2 bases and 1 base respectively, with 2 bases between them. The CDR3 spans 12 residues. Germline CDR1 reads MDHEN; CDR2 reads SYDVKM. The CDR3 region has the DNA TGTGCCAGCAGTTTAAGGAACACTGAAGCTTTCTTT. It codes for CASSLRNTEAFF.